This is a list of T cell receptor beta chains from one sample in a study of T cells in Graves' hyperthyroidism and ophthalmopathy. TCRdb processed the multiplex PCR reads anew with MiXCR; each CDR3 protein has one entry. Here the sample spans some 370,000 distinct CDR3 sequences, around an eighth being singletons. Material: blood. These receptors came from a man between 45 and 60 years old with Graves' ophthalmopathy. Each CDR3 is given with its conserved first and last residue.

V gene: TRBV29-1; CDR3 protein: CSVVRGRGNEQFF
V gene: TRBV19; CDR3 protein: CASSIVGVSGYTF
V gene: TRBV18; CDR3 protein: CAGSPGRTGPNSPLHF
V gene: TRBV30; CDR3 protein: CAWTRGSVVPGNQPQHF
V gene: TRBV5-8; CDR3 protein: CASSTTLTYEQYF
V gene: TRBV15; CDR3 protein: CATSREKGQGQPQHF
V gene: TRBV29-1; CDR3 protein: CSVEENTEAFF
V gene: TRBV6-1; CDR3 protein: CASRPQGRNTEAFF
V gene: TRBV7-9; CDR3 protein: CASSFFRDWITDTQYF
V gene: TRBV3-1; CDR3 protein: CASSHRVLSSPGLAGGEQYF
V gene: TRBV5-1; CDR3 protein: CASSSGENTEAFF
V gene: TRBV9; CDR3 protein: CASSVTGVSDTQYF
V gene: TRBV5-1; CDR3 protein: CASSLRTDNTEAFF
V gene: TRBV11-2; CDR3 protein: CASSLAVEFPQYF
V gene: TRBV7-9; CDR3 protein: CASSVTESNQPQHF
V gene: TRBV19; CDR3 protein: CASSSTGSAETQYF
V gene: TRBV30; CDR3 protein: CAWSVRTTEAFF
V gene: TRBV6-1; CDR3 protein: CASSGTASYEQYF
V gene: TRBV6-1; CDR3 protein: CASSPDEPGRWNTEAFF
V gene: TRBV18; CDR3 protein: CASSPGQRNTEAFF